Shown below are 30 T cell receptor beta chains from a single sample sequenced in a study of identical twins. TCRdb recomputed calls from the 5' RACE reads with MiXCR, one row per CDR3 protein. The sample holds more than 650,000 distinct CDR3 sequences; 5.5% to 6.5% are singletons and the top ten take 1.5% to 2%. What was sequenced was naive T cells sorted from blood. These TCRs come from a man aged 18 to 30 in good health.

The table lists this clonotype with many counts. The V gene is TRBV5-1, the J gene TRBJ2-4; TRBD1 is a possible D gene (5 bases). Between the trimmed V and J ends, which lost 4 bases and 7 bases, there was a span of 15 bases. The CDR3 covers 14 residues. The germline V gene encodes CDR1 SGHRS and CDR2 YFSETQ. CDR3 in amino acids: CASSEMARDNIQYF. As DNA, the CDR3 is TGCGCCAGCAGCGAAATGGCCAGGGATAACATTCAGTACTTC.

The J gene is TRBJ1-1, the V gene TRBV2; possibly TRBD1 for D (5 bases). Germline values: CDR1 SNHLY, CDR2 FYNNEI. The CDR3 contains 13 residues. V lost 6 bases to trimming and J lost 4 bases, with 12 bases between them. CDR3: CASRDSEGTEAFF. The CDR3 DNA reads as TGTGCCAGCAGAGACAGTGAGGGCACTGAAGCTTTCTTT.

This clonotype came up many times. The CDR3 here is CASRTGLARRGNEQFF. DNA of the CDR3: TGCGCCAGCAGGACGGGACTAGCCAGGAGGGGCAATGAGCAGTTCTTC. This sequence joins TRBV5-1 and TRBJ2-1; TRBD2 matches at 9 bases. There are 16 residues in the CDR3. Germline values: CDR1 SGHRS, CDR2 YFSETQ. After removal of 5 bases from V and 6 bases from J, the junction contained 12 bases not matched to a gene.

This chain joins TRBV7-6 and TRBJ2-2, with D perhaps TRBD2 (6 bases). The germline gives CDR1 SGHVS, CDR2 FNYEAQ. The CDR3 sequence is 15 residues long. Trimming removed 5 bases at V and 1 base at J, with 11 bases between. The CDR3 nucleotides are TGTGCCAGCAGCGCCGGGACTCAGAACACCGGGGAGCTGTTTTTT. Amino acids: CASSAGTQNTGELFF.

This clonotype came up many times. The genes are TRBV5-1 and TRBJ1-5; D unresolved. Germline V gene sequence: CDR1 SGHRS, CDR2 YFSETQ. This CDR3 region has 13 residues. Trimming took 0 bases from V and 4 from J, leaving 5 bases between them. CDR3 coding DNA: TGCGCCAGCAGCTTGGTTCCGAATCAGCCCCAGCATTTT. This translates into CASSLVPNQPQHF.

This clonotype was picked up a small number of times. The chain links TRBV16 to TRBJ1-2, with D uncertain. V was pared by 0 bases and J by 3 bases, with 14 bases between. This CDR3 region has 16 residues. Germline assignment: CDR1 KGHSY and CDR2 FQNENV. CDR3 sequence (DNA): TGTGCCAGCAGCCAATCGAATGGAGGGCTGGACTATGGCTACACCTTC. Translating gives CASSQSNGGLDYGYTF.

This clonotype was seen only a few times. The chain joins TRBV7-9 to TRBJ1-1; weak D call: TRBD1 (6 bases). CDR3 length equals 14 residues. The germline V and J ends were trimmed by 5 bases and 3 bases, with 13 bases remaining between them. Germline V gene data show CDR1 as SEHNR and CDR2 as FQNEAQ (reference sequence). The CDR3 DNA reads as TGTGCCAGCAGCAAAGACAGGTTTGACACTGAAGCTTTCTTT. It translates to CASSKDRFDTEAFF.

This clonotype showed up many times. Here the CDR3 DNA reads TGTGCCAGCAGCGCGTACAGGGGCGGCACTGAAGCTTTCTTT. Protein: CASSAYRGGTEAFF. The chain has TRBV9 and TRBJ1-1; 7 bases fit TRBD1. The V gene end was trimmed by 3 bases and the J gene end by 4 bases; junction bases not matched to a gene: 6. Germline lookup yields CDR1 SGDLS and CDR2 YYNGEE. The CDR3 is made up of 14 amino acids. The whole variable domain, filled in from reference TRBV9 and TRBJ1-1, reads DSGVTQTPKHLITATGQRVTLRCSPRSGDLSVYWYQQSLDQGLQFLIQYYNGEERAKGNILERFSAQQFPDLHSELNLSSLELGDSALYFCASSAYRGGTEAFFGQGTRLTVV.

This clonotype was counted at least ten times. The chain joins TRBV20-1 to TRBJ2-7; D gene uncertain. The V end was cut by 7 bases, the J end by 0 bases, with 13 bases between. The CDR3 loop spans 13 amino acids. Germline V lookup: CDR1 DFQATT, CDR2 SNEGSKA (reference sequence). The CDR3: CSGRTGSSYEQYF. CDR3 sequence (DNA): TGCAGTGGTAGGACGGGTAGCTCCTACGAGCAGTACTTC.

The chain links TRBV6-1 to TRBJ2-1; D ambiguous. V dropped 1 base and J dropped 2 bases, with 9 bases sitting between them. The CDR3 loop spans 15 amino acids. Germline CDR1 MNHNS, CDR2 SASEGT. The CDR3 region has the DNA TGTGCCAGCAGTGAAGTGATAGCCCCCTACAATGAGCAGTTCTTC. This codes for CASSEVIAPYNEQFF.

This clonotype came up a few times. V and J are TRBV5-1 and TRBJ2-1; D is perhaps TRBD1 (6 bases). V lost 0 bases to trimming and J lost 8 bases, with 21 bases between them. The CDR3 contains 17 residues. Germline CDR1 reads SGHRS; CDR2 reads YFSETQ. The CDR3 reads CASSLGRVRQVGYEQFF. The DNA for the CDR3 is TGCGCCAGCAGCTTGGGTCGGGTTCGACAGGTGGGGTATGAGCAGTTCTTC.

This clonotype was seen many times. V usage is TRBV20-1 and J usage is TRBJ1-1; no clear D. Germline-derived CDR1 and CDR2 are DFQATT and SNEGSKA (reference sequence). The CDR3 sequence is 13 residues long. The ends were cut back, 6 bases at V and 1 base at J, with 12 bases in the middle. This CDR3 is CSAGLPKNTEAFF. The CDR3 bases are TGCAGTGCCGGACTGCCTAAGAACACTGAAGCTTTCTTT.

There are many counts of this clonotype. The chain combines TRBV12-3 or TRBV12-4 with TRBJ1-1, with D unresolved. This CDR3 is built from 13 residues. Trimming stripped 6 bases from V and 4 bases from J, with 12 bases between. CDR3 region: CASSATGTTEAFF. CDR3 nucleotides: TGTGCCAGCAGCGCGACGGGTACCACTGAAGCTTTCTTT.

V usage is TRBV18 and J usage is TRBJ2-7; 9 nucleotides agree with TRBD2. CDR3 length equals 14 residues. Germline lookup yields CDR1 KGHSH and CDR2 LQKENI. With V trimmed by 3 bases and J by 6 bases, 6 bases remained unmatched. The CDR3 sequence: CASSPGLAAPEQYV. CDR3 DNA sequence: TGTGCCAGCTCACCGGGACTAGCCGCCCCCGAGCAGTACGTC.

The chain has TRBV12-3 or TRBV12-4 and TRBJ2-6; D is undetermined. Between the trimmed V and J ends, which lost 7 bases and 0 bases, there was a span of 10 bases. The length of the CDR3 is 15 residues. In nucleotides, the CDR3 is TGTGCCAGCATCAACCGAACCTCTGGGGCCAACGTCCTGACTTTC. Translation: CASINRTSGANVLTF.

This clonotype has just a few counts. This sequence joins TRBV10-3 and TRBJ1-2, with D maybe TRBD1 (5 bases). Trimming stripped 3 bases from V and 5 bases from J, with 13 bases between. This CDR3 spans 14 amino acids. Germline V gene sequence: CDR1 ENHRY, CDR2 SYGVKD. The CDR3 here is CAISDVQGEYGYTF. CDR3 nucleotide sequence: TGTGCCATCAGTGACGTTCAGGGCGAGTATGGCTACACCTTC.

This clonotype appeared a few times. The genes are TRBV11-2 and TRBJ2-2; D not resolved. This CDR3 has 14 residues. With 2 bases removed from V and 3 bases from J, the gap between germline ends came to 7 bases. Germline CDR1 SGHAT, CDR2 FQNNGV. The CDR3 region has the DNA TGTGCCAGCAGCTTAAACTCCGACACCGGGGAGCTGTTTTTT. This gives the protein CASSLNSDTGELFF.

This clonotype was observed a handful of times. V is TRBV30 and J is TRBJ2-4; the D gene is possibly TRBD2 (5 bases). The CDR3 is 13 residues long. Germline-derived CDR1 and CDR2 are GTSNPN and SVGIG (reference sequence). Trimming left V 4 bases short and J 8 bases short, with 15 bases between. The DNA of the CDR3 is TGTGCCTGGATCGGAGAGGGAGTAGACATTCAGTACTTC. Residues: CAWIGEGVDIQYF.

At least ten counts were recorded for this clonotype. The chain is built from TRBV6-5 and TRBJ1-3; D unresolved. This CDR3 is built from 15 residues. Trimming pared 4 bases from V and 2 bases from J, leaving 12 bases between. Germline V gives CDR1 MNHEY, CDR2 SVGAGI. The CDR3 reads CASSSPKNAGNTIYF. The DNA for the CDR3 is TGTGCCAGCAGTTCTCCAAAGAACGCTGGAAACACCATATATTTT.

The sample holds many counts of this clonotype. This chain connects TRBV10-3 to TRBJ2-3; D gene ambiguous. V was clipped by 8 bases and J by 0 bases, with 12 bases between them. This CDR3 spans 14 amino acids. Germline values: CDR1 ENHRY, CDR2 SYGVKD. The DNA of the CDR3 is TGTGCCATCCGCCCAGGTTCCAGCACAGATACGCAGTATTTT. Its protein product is CAIRPGSSTDTQYF.

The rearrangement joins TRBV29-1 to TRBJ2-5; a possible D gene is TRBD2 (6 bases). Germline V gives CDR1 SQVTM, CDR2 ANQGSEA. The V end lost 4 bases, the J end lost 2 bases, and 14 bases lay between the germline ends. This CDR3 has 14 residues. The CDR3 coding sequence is TGCAGCGTTGCTTTTCTAGCGATTCAAGAGACCCAGTACTTC. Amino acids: CSVAFLAIQETQYF.

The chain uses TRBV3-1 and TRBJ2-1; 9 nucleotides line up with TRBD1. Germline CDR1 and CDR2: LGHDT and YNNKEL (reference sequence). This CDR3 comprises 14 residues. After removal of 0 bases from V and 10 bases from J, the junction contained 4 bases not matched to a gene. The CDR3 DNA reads TGTGCCAGCAGCCAAGAAGACAGGGGGAGCGAGCAGTTCTTC. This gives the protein CASSQEDRGSEQFF.

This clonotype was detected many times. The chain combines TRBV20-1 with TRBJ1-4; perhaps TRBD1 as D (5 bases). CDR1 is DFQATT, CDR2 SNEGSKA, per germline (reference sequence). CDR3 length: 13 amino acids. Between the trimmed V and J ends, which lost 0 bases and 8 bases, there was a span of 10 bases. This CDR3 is CSARDQGQEKLFF. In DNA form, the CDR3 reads TGCAGTGCTAGAGACCAGGGCCAGGAAAAACTGTTTTTT.

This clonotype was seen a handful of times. CDR3 amino acids: CASSLSSASYEQYV. CDR3 nucleotide sequence: TGTGCCAGCAGCTTGTCTTCGGCTTCCTACGAGCAGTACGTC. This sequence joins TRBV5-5 and TRBJ2-7, with no clear D. The germline CDR1 and CDR2 sequences are SGHKS and YYEKEE (reference sequence). This CDR3 is 14 amino acids long. Trimming pared 1 base from V and 1 base from J, leaving 9 bases between.

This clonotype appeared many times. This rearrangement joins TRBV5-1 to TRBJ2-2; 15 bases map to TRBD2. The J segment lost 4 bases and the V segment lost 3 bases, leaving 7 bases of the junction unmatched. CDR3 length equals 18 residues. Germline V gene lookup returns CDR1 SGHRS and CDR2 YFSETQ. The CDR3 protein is CASSSGLAGGPGTGELFF. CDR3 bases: TGCGCCAGCAGCTCCGGACTAGCGGGAGGGCCGGGCACCGGGGAGCTGTTTTTT. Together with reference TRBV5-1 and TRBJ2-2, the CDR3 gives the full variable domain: KAGVTQTPRYLIKTRGQQVTLSCSPISGHRSVSWYQQTPGQGLQFLFEYFSETQRNKGNFPGRFSGRQFSNSRSEMNVSTLELGDSALYLCASSSGLAGGPGTGELFFGEGSRLTVL.

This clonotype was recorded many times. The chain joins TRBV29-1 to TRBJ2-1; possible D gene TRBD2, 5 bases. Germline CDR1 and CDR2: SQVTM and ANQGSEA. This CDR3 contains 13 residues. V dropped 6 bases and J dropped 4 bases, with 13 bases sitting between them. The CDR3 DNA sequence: TGCAGCGTCGAGGGAGCTGGGTACAATGAGCAGTTCTTC. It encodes CSVEGAGYNEQFF.

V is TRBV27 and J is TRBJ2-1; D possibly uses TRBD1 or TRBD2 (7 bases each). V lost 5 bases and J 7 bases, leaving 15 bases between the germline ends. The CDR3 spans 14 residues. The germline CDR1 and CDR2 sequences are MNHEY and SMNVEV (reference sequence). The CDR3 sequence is CASSGSQGGNEQFF. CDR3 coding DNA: TGTGCCAGCAGTGGATCCCAGGGGGGGAATGAGCAGTTCTTC.

DNA of the CDR3: TGCGCCACCCAGCGGGGGGGGCGCACAGATACGCAGTATTTT. This codes for CATQRGGRTDTQYF. The rearrangement links TRBV5-1 to TRBJ2-3; TRBD2 aligns across 10 bases. V was pared by 9 bases and J by 1 base, with 5 bases of the junction left unmatched. Germline V gene lookup returns CDR1 SGHRS and CDR2 YFSETQ. The CDR3 is 14 residues long.

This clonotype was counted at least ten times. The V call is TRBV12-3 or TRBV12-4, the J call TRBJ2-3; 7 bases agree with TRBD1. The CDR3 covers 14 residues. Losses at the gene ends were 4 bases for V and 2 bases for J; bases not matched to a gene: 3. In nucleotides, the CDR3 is TGTGCCAGCAGTTCCGGACAGGCCACAGATACGCAGTATTTT. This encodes CASSSGQATDTQYF.

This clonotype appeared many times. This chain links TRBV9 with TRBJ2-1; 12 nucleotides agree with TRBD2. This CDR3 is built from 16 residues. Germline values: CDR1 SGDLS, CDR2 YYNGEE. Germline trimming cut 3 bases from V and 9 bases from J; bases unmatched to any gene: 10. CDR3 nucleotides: TGTGCCAGCAGCGGGGGGACTAGCGGGTCCCAGATTGAGCAGTTCTTC. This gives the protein CASSGGTSGSQIEQFF.